These T cell receptor beta chains were read from a single sample in a study of T cells in Graves' hyperthyroidism and ophthalmopathy. MiXCR, applied by TCRdb to the multiplex PCR reads, yields one record per CDR3 protein. The sample consists of about 590,000 distinct CDR3 sequences, approximately 14% of them appearing once. The sample was blood. These receptor sequences come from a woman in her 30s with Graves' hyperthyroidism. Each CDR3 is given with its conserved first and last residue. The D gene is left open where the match is weak. Clone size is shown for a subset of rows, as once, few, many or a class of expanded clone.

CDR3 protein,CDR3 DNA,J gene,V gene,D gene,clone size
CASSEGSLGYEQYF,TGCGCCAGCAGTGAAGGCTCTTTGGGCTACGAGCAGTACTTC,TRBJ2-7,TRBV10-1,NA,many
CATSRETRLGDYNEQFF,TGTGCCACCAGCAGAGAGACCCGGTTGGGAGACTACAATGAGCAGTTCTTC,TRBJ2-1,TRBV15,NA,NA
CASSVQLAAYEQCF,TGTGCCAGCAGCGTTCAACTAGCGGCCTACGAGCAGTGCTTC,TRBJ2-7,TRBV11-2,TRBD2,many
CASSLRGGSGTEAFF,TGTGCCAGCAGCCTCCGAGGCGGTAGTGGCACTGAAGCTTTCTTT,TRBJ1-1,TRBV11-2,NA,few
CASSPQLGALNTGELFF,TGTGCCAGCAGCCCACAACTAGGGGCTCTTAACACCGGGGAGCTGTTTTTT,TRBJ2-2,TRBV7-9,NA,NA
CATSREPGPGAFF,TGTGCCACCAGCAGAGAACCGGGGCCGGGGGCTTTCTTT,TRBJ1-1,TRBV15,NA,few
CASSLTGVSTDTQYF,TGTGCCAGCAGTCTCACGGGGGTAAGCACAGATACGCAGTATTTT,TRBJ2-3,TRBV28,NA,many
CASSSSGNPFYNEQFF,TGTGCCAGCAGCTCGAGCGGGAACCCCTTTTACAATGAGCAGTTCTTC,TRBJ2-1,TRBV7-2,TRBD2,many
CASSPHASGRASDTQYF,TGTGCCAGCAGCCCTCACGCTAGCGGGAGAGCGTCAGATACGCAGTATTTT,TRBJ2-3,TRBV7-3,TRBD2,few
CASSLSPGPYEQYF,TGTGCCAGCAGCTTATCTCCCGGACCCTACGAGCAGTACTTC,TRBJ2-7,TRBV7-3,NA,many
CASSPTSGGYNEQFF,TGCGCCAGCAGCCCTACTAGCGGAGGCTACAATGAGCAGTTCTTC,TRBJ2-1,TRBV5-1,TRBD2,many
CATSDSWTSGPDEQFF,TGTGCCACCAGTGATTCCTGGACTAGCGGCCCTGATGAGCAGTTCTTC,TRBJ2-1,TRBV24-1,TRBD2,NA
CAWSVRQGSVSRGYTF,TGTGCCTGGAGTGTGAGACAGGGAAGTGTTTCGCGGGGCTACACCTTC,TRBJ1-2,TRBV30,TRBD1,many
CASSPSTSSNNEQFF,TGTGCCAGCTCACCGAGTACTAGCAGCAACAATGAGCAGTTCTTC,TRBJ2-1,TRBV18,NA,NA
CASRDRSGYTF,TGTGCCAGCAGAGACAGGAGTGGCTACACCTTC,TRBJ1-2,TRBV6-1,NA,many
CSARDSAIVRSNDEQYF,TGCAGTGCTAGAGATTCAGCAATAGTCAGGAGCAACGACGAGCAGTACTTC,TRBJ2-7,TRBV20-1,NA,many
CASNPTVLAGNTGELFF,TGCGCCAGCAACCCCACAGTGCTAGCGGGGAACACCGGGGAGCTGTTTTTT,TRBJ2-2,TRBV4-1,TRBD2,NA
CASRDILHKNIQYF,TGTGCCAGTCGAGACATCTTACACAAAAACATTCAGTACTTC,TRBJ2-4,TRBV19,NA,NA
CASSLGLAGGMSSYNEQFF,TGTGCCAGCAGCTTAGGCCTAGCGGGAGGGATGAGCTCCTACAATGAGCAGTTCTTC,TRBJ2-1,TRBV7-2,TRBD2,many
CASSHGPGELFF,TGTGCCAGCAGCCACGGGCCCGGGGAGCTGTTTTTT,TRBJ2-2,TRBV7-9,NA,many
CASSNEGGGYGYTF,TGTGCCAGCAGTAATGAAGGGGGCGGCTATGGCTACACCTTC,TRBJ1-2,TRBV12-3/TRBV12-4,TRBD1,many
CASSLSVVAGVNYGYTF,TGTGCCAGCAGTTTATCTGTGGTGGCAGGGGTTAACTATGGCTACACCTTC,TRBJ1-2,TRBV27,NA,few
CASSYSHSEKLFF,TGTGCCAGCAGTTACTCGCACAGTGAAAAACTGTTTTTT,TRBJ1-4,TRBV6-5,NA,many
CASRDSNGYTF,TGTGCCAGCAGGGACTCCAATGGCTACACCTTC,TRBJ1-2,TRBV6-1,NA,NA
CASSPLAGDTGELFF,TGTGCCAGCAGTCCACTAGCGGGAGATACCGGGGAGCTGTTTTTT,TRBJ2-2,TRBV7-8,TRBD2,many
CASSFSLAGDSYEQYF,TGTGCCAGCAGTTTCTCACTAGCGGGAGACTCCTACGAGCAGTACTTC,TRBJ2-7,TRBV27,TRBD2,many
CSVRTGAVLFF,TGCAGCGTCCGGACAGGGGCAGTACTGTTTTTT,TRBJ1-4,TRBV29-1,TRBD1,NA
CSAERRGGGELFF,TGCAGTGCTGAGCGGAGGGGGGGCGGGGAGCTGTTTTTT,TRBJ2-2,TRBV20-1,NA,NA
CASSLTRTGSGELFF,TGTGCCAGCAGCTTAACCCGGACAGGCTCCGGGGAGCTGTTTTTT,TRBJ2-2,TRBV11-1,TRBD1,many
CASSGTVGQYF,TGTGCCAGCAGTGGGACAGTTGGGCAGTACTTC,TRBJ2-7,TRBV2,NA,many
CATGTASSYEQYF,TGTGCCACCGGGACAGCGAGCTCCTACGAGCAGTACTTC,TRBJ2-7,TRBV24-1,TRBD1,NA
CASSFVSVGVDAAYGYTF,TGCGCCAGCAGCTTTGTTTCGGTCGGGGTCGACGCGGCATATGGCTACACCTTC,TRBJ1-2,TRBV5-1,NA,NA
CASSIQGATTNEQYF,TGTGCCAGCAGCATACAGGGGGCGACTACTAACGAGCAGTACTTC,TRBJ2-7,TRBV9,TRBD1,many
CASSRGTDGYGYTF,TGTGCCAGCAGTAGGGGGACAGACGGCTATGGCTACACCTTC,TRBJ1-2,TRBV27,TRBD1,many
CASSLSRAANIQYF,TGTGCCAGCAGTTTGAGCAGGGCGGCAAACATTCAGTACTTC,TRBJ2-4,TRBV28,NA,many
CASRLRPSTDTQYF,TGTGCCAGCAGGTTAAGGCCTAGCACAGATACGCAGTATTTT,TRBJ2-3,TRBV28,NA,many
CASSSLGGTQYF,TGTGCCAGCAGCTCTTTGGGGGGTACGCAGTATTTT,TRBJ2-3,TRBV11-2,NA,many
CATRESGSSYNEQFF,TGTGCCACCCGAGAGAGCGGGAGCTCCTACAATGAGCAGTTCTTC,TRBJ2-1,TRBV24-1,TRBD2,many
CASRHRTSGEGLNEQFF,TGTGCCAGCAGACATCGGACTAGCGGCGAGGGGTTGAATGAGCAGTTCTTC,TRBJ2-1,TRBV12-3/TRBV12-4,TRBD2,many
CASNGGTNTGELFF,TGCGCCAGCAACGGAGGAACGAACACCGGGGAGCTGTTTTTT,TRBJ2-2,TRBV10-2,NA,few